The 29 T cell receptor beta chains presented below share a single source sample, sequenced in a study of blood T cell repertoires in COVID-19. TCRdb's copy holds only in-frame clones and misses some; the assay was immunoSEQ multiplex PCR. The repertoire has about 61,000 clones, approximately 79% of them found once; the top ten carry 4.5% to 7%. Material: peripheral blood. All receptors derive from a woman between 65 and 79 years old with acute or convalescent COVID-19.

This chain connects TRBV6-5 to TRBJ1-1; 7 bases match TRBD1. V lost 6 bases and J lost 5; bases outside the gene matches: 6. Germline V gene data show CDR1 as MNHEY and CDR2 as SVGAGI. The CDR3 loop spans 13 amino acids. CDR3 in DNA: TGTGCCAGCAGGGGACAGATGCGGACTGAAGCTTTCTTT. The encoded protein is CASRGQMRTEAFF.

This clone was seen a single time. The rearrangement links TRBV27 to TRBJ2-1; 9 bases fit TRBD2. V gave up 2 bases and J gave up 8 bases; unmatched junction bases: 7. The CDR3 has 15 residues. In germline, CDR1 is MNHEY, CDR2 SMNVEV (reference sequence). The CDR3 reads CASSLDSGGDYEQFF. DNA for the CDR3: TGTGCCAGCAGTTTAGATAGCGGGGGTGATTATGAGCAGTTCTTC.

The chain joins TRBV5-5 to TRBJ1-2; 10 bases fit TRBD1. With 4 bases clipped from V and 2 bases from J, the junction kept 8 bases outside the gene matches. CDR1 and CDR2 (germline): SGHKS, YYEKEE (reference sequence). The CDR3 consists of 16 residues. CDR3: CASSRGQGGNNYGYTF. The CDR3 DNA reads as TGTGCCAGCAGCCGTGGACAGGGGGGTAACAACTATGGCTACACCTTC.

The CDR3 DNA follows: TGTGCCAGCAGACCAGGTCTCGAAAGCTATGGCTACACCTTC. Its protein is CASRPGLESYGYTF. The chain carries TRBV6-5 and TRBJ1-2; D is unclear. Per germline, CDR1 MNHEY and CDR2 SVGAGI. Trimming left V 6 bases short and J 4 bases short, with 15 bases between. This CDR3 has 14 amino acids.

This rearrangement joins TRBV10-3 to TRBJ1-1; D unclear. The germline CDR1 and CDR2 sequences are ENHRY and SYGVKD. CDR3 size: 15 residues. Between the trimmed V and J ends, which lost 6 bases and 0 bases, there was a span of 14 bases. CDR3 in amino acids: CAIRTREELNTEAFF. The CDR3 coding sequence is TGTGCCATCAGAACGCGGGAGGAGCTGAACACTGAAGCTTTCTTT.

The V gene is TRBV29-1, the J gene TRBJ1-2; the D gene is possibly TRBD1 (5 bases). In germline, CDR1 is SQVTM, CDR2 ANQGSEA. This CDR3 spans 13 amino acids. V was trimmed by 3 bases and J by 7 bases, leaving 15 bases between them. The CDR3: CSVDRQGAGGYTF. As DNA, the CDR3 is TGCAGCGTTGATCGGCAGGGAGCGGGTGGCTACACCTTC. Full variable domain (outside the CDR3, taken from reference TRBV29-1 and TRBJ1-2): SAVISQKPSRDICQRGTSLTIQCQVDSQVTMMFWYRQQPGQSLTLIATANQGSEATYESGFVIDKFPISRPNLTFSTLTVSNMSPEDSSIYLCSVDRQGAGGYTFGSGTRLTVV.

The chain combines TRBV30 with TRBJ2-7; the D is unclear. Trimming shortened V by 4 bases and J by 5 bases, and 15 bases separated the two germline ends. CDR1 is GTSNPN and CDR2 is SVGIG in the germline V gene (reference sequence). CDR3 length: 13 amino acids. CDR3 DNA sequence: TGTGCCTGGAAGAAGCCAGGCCAAAACGAGCAGTACTTC. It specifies CAWKKPGQNEQYF.

As DNA, the CDR3 is TGTGCCACCGTCCTAGCCCCTGGAGCAGATACGCAGTATTTT. Translated: CATVLAPGADTQYF. V is TRBV2 and J is TRBJ2-3, with a weak D call TRBD2 (5 bases). The germline gives CDR1 SNHLY, CDR2 FYNNEI. The CDR3 consists of 14 residues. V was pared by 10 bases and J by 4 bases, with 18 bases between.

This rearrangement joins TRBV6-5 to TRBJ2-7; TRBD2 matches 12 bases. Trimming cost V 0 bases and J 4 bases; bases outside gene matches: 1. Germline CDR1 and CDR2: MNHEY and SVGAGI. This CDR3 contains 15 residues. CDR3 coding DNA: TGTGCCAGCAGTTACTCCGGACTAGCGGGGTACGAGCAGTACTTC. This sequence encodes CASSYSGLAGYEQYF.

CDR3 protein: CASSYRQGYSPLHF. CDR3 coding DNA: TGTGCCAGCAGTTACAGGCAGGGATATTCACCCCTCCACTTT. V and J are TRBV6-2 or TRBV6-3 and TRBJ1-6, with a possible D match to TRBD1 (5 bases). The CDR3 length is 14 residues. Germline values: CDR1 MNHEY, CDR2 SVGEGT. Trimming cost V 2 bases and J 8 bases, with 10 bases left between them.

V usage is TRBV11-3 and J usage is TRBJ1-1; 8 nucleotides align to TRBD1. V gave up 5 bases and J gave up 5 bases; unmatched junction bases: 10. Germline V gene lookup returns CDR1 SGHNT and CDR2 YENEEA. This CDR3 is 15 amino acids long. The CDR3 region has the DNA TGTGCCAGCAGCCCCCGACAGGGGAGAGCGACTGAAGCTTTCTTT. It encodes CASSPRQGRATEAFF.

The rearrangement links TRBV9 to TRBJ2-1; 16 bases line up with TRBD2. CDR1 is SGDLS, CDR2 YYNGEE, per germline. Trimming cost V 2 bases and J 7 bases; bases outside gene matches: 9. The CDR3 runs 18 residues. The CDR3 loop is CASSVLGTSGGAVNEQFF. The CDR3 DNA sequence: TGTGCCAGCAGCGTGCTGGGGACTAGCGGGGGGGCCGTTAATGAGCAGTTCTTC.

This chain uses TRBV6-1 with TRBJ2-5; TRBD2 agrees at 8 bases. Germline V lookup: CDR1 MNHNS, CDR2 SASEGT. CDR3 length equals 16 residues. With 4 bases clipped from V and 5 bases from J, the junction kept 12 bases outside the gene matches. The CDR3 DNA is TGTGCCAGCAGTGGTAGCGGGGCGGGGCTAGGGGAGACCCAGTACTTC. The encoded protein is CASSGSGAGLGETQYF.

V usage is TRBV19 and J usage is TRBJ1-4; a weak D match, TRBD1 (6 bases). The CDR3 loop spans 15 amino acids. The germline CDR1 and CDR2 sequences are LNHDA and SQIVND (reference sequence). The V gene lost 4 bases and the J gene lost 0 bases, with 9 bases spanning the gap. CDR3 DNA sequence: TGTGCCAGTAGTACCCCAGGGGCAACTAATGAAAAACTGTTTTTT. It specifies CASSTPGATNEKLFF.

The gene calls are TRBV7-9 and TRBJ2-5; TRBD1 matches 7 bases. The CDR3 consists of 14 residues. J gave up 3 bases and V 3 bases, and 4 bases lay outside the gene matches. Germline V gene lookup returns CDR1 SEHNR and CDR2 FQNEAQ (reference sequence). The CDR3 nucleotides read TGTGCCAGCAGCTTTAGTACAGGGGAAGAGACCCAGTACTTC. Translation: CASSFSTGEETQYF.

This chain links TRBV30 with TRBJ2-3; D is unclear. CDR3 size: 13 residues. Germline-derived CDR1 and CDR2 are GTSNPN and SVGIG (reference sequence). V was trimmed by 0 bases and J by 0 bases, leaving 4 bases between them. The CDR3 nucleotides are TGTGCCTGGAGTGTACTAAGCACAGATACGCAGTATTTT. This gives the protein CAWSVLSTDTQYF.

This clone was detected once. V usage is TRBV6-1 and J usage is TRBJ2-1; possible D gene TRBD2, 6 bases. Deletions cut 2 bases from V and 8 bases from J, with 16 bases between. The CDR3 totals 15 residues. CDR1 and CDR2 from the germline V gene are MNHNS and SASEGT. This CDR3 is CASSEYDPTGDEQFF. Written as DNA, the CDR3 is TGTGCCAGCAGTGAATACGATCCCACGGGGGATGAGCAGTTCTTC.

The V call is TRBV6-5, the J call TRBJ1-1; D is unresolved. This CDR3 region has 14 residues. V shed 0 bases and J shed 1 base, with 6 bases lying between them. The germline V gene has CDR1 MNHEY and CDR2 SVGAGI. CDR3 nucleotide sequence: TGTGCCAGCAGTTACTCAAGACAGAACACTGAAGCTTTCTTT. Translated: CASSYSRQNTEAFF.

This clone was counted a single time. The DNA of the CDR3 is TGTGCCAGCAGCCACACAGGAGTTGGCAATGAGCAGTTCTTC. This codes for CASSHTGVGNEQFF. The chain carries TRBV14 and TRBJ2-1; possible D gene TRBD1, 5 bases. The CDR3 totals 14 residues. Trimming removed 3 bases at V and 6 bases at J, with 12 bases between. Germline V lookup: CDR1 SGHDN, CDR2 FVKESK.

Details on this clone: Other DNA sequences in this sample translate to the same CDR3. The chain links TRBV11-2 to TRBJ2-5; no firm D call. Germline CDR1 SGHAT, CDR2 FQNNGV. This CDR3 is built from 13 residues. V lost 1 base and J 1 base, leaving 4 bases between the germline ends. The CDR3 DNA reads TGTGCCAGCAGCTTAGTCCTCCAAGAGACCCAGTACTTC. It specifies CASSLVLQETQYF.

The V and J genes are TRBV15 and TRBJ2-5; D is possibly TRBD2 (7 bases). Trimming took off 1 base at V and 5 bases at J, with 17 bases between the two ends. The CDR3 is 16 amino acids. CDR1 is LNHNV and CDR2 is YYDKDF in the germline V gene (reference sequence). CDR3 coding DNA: TGTGCCACCAGCAGAGGGGAGGGGGGGTATGTGGAGACCCAGTACTTC. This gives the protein CATSRGEGGYVETQYF.

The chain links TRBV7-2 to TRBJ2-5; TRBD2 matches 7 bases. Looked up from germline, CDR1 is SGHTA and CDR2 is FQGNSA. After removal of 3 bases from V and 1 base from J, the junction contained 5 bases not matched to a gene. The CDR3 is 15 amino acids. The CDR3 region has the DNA TGTGCCAGCAGCTTCCTAGCGGATTCCCAAGAGACCCAGTACTTC. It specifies CASSFLADSQETQYF. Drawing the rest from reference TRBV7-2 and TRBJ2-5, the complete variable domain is GAGVSQSPSNKVTEKGKDVELRCDPISGHTALYWYRQSLGQGLEFLIYFQGNSAPDKSGLPSDRFSAERTGGSVSTLTIQRTQQEDSAVYLCASSFLADSQETQYFGPGTRLLVL.

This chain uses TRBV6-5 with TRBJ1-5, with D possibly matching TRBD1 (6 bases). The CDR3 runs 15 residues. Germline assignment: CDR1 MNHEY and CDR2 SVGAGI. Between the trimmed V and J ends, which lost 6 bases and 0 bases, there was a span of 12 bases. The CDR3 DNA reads TGTGCCAGCAGACAGGACAGCAATAGCAATCAGCCCCAGCATTTT. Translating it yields CASRQDSNSNQPQHF.

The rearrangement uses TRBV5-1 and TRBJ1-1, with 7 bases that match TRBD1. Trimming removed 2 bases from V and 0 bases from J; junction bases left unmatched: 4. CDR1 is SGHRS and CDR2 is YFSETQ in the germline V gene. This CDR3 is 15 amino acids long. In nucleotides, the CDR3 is TGCGCCAGCAGCTTTACAGGGGAGTTGAACACTGAAGCTTTCTTT. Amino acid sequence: CASSFTGELNTEAFF.

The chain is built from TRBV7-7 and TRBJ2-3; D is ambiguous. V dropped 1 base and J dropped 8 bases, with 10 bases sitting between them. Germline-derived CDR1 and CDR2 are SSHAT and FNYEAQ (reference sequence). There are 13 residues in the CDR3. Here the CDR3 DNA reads TGTGCCAGCAGCTTAGTTCCTACGAGTACGCAGTATTTT. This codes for CASSLVPTSTQYF.

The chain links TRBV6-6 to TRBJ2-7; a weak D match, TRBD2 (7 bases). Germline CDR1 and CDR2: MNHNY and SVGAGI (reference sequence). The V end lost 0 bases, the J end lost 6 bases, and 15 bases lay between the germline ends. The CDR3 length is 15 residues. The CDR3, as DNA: TGTGCCAGCAGTTACTCACCGGCGGGGGCAGGCGAGCAGTACTTC. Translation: CASSYSPAGAGEQYF.

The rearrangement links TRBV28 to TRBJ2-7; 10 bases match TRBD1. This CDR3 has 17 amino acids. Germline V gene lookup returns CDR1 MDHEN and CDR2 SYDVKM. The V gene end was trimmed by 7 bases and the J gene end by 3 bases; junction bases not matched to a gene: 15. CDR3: CASTLWGTGVPDYEQYF. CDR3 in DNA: TGTGCCAGCACCCTCTGGGGGACAGGGGTGCCCGACTACGAGCAGTACTTC.

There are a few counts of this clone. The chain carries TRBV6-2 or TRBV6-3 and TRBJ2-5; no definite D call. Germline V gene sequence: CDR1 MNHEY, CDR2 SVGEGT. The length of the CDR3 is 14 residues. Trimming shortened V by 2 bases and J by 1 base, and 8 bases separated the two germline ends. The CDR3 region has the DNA TGTGCCAGCAGTTACATGACACTCCAAGAGACCCAGTACTTC. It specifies CASSYMTLQETQYF.

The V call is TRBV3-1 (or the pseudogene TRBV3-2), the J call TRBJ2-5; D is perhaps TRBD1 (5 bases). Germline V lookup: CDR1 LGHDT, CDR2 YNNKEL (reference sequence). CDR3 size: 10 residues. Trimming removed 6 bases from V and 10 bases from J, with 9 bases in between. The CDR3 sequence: CASRSQGQYF. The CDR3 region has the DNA TGTGCCAGCAGATCCCAGGGCCAGTACTTC.